The clone carrying this T cell receptor (beta chain) has just a few counts. The assay was immunoSEQ multiplex PCR, and TCRdb's table has in-frame clones only and misses some. The repertoire has about 91,000 clones, 80% to 90% of them found once; the top ten carry about 4.7%. This CDR3 has 16 amino acids. CDR1 and CDR2 from the germline V gene are SGHAT and FQNNGV. V was pared by 5 bases and J by 5 bases, with 21 bases between. The study sampled blood at baseline, cycle 4 day 1, and cycle 7 day 1. This sample is drawn from a study of OX40 agonist ivuxolimab in advanced cancers. As for the study in general: Clinicians treated patients with ivuxolimab, an agonistic anti-OX40 (CD134) antibody.

The chain links TRBV11-2 to TRBJ2-5; D is possibly TRBD2 (6 bases). The TCR comes from an adult with an advanced solid tumor such as melanoma, head and neck, liver or kidney cancer. Material: CD4+ or CD8+ T cells sorted from blood, obtained in a trial of the OX40 agonist ivuxolimab. The CDR3 protein is CASSRQRDWRRETQYF. The CDR3 nucleotides read TGTGCCAGCAGCCGACAACGGGACTGGAGGCGCGAGACCCAGTACTTC.